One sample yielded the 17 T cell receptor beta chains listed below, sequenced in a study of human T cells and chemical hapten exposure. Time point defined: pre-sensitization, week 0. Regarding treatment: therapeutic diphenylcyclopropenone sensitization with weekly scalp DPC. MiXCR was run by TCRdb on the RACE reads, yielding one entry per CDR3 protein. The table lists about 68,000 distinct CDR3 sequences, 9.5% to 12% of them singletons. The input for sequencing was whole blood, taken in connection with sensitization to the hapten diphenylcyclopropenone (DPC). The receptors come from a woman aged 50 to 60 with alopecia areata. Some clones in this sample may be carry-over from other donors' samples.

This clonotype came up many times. CDR3 in amino acids: CASSQQPVGQYF. CDR3 nucleotides: TGTGCCAGCAGCCAGCAGCCGGTCGGGCAGTACTTC. The chain joins TRBV3-1 to TRBJ2-7; D is undetermined. V lost 3 bases to trimming and J lost 9 bases, with 12 bases between them. Looked up from germline, CDR1 is LGHDT and CDR2 is YNNKEL (reference sequence). The CDR3 contains 12 residues.

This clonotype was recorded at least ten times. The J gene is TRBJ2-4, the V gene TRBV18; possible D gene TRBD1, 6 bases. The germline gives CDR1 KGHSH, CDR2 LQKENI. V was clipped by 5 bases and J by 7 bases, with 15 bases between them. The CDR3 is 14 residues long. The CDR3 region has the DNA TGTGCCAGCTCAGACAGGCAAGGCCGGAACATTCAGTACTTC. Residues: CASSDRQGRNIQYF.

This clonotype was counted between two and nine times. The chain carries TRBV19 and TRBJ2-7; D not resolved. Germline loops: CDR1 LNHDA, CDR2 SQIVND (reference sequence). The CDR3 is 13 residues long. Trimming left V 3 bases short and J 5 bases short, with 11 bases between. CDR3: CASSIKASHEQYF. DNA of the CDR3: TGTGCCAGTAGTATTAAGGCGAGCCACGAGCAGTACTTC.

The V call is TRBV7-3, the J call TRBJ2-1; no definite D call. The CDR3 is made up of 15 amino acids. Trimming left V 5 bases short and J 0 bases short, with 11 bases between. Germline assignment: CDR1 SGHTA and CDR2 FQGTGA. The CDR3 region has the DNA TGTGCCAGCAGCCCCAAGACGTTCTCCTACAATGAGCAGTTCTTC. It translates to CASSPKTFSYNEQFF.

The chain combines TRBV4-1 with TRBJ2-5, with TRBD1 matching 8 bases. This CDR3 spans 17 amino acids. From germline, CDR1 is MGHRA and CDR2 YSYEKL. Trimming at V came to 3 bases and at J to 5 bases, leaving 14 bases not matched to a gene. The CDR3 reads CASSQSVTGGHMETQYF. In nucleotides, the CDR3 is TGCGCCAGCAGCCAGAGTGTAACAGGGGGTCATATGGAGACCCAGTACTTC.

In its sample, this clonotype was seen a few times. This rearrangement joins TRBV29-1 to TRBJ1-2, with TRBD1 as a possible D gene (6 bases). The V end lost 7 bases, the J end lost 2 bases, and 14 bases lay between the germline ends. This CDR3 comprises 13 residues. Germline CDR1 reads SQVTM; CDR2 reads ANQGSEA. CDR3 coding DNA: TGCAGCGCAGAGGGGGTTGTGAACTATGGCTACACCTTC. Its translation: CSAEGVVNYGYTF.

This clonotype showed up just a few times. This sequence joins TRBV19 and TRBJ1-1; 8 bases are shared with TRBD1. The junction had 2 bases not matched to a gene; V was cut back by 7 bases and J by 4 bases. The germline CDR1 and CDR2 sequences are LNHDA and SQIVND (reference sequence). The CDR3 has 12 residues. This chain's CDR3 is CASNRGATEAFF. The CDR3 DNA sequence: TGTGCCAGTAACAGGGGGGCCACTGAAGCTTTCTTT.

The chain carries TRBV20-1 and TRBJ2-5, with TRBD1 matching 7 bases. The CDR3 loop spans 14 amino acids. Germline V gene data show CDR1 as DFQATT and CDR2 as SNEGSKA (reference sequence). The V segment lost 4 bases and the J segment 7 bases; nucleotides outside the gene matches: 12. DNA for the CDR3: TGCAGTGCTACCCTCCGACAGGGAGTTGCGACCCAGTACTTC. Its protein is CSATLRQGVATQYF.

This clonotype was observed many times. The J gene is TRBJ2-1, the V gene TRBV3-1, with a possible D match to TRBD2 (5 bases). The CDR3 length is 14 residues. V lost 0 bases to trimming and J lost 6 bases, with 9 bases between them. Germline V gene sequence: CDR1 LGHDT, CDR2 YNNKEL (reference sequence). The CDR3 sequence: CASSQDPSSNEQFF. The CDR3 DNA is TGTGCCAGCAGCCAAGATCCTAGCTCCAATGAGCAGTTCTTC.

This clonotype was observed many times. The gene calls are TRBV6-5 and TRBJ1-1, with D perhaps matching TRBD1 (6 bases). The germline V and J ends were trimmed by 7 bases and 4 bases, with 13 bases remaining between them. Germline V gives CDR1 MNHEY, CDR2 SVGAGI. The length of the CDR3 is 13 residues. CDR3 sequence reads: CASNQGRGTEAFF. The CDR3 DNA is TGTGCCAGCAACCAGGGGAGGGGCACTGAAGCTTTCTTT.

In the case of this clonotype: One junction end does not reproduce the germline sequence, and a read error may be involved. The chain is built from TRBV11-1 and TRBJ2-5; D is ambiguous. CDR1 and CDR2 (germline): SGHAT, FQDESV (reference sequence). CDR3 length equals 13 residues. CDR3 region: CANSLTTQETQYF. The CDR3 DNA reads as TGTGCCAACAGCCTGACAACTCAAGAGACCCAGTACTTC.

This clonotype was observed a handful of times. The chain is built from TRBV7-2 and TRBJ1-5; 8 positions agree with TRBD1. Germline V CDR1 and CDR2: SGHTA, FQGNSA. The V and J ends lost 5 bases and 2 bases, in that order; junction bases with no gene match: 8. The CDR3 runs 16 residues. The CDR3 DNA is TGTGCCAGCAGCGCCCAGGACAGGGTTGGCAATCAGCCCCAGCATTTT. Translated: CASSAQDRVGNQPQHF.

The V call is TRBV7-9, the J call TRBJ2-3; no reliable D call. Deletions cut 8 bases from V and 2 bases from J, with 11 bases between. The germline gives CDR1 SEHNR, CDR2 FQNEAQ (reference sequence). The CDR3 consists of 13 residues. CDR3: CASGKPFTDTQYF. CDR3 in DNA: TGTGCCAGCGGCAAACCCTTCACAGATACGCAGTATTTT.

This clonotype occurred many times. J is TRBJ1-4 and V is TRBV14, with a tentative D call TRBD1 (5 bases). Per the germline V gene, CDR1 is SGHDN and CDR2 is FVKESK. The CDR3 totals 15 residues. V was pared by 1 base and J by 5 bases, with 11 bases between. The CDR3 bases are TGTGCCAGCAGCCAAGGGAACAGGCGGAATGAAAAACTGTTTTTT. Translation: CASSQGNRRNEKLFF.

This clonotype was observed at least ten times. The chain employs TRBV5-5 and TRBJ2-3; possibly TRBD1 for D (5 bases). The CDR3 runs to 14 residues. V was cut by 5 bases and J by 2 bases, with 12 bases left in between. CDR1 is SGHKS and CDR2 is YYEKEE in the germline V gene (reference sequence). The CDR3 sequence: CASSSQTATDTQYF. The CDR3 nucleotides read TGTGCCAGCAGTTCCCAGACAGCCACAGATACGCAGTATTTT.

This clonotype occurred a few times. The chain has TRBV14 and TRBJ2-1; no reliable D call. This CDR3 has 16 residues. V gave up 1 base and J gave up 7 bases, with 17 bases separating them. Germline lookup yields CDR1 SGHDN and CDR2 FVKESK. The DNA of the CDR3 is TGTGCCAGCAGCCAAGGGAACTGGACGACGCGGAATGAGCAGTTCTTC. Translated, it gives CASSQGNWTTRNEQFF. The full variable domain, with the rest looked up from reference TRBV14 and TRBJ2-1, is EAGVTQFPSHSVIEKGQTVTLRCDPISGHDNLYWYRRVMGKEIKFLLHFVKESKQDESGMPNNRFLAERTGGTYSTLKVQPAELEDSGVYFCASSQGNWTTRNEQFFGPGTRLTVL.

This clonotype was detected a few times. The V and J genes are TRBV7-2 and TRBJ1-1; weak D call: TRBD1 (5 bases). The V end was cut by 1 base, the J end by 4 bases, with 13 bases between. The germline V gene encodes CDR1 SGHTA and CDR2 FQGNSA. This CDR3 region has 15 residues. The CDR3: CASSLDQTASTEAFF. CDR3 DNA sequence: TGTGCCAGCAGCTTAGACCAGACAGCCTCCACTGAAGCTTTCTTT. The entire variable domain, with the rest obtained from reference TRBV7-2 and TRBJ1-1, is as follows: GAGVSQSPSNKVTEKGKDVELRCDPISGHTALYWYRQSLGQGLEFLIYFQGNSAPDKSGLPSDRFSAERTGGSVSTLTIQRTQQEDSAVYLCASSLDQTASTEAFFGQGTRLTVV.